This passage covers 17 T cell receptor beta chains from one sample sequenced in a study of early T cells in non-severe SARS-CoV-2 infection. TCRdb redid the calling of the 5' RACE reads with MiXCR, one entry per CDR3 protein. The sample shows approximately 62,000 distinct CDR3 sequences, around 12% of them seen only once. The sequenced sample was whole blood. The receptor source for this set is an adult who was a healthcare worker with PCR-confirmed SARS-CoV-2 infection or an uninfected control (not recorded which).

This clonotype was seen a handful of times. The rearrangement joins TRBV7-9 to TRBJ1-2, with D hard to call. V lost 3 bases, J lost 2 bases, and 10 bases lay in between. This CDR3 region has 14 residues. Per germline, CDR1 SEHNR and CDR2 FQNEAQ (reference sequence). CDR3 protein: CASSFTTENYGYTF. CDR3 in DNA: TGTGCCAGCAGCTTTACGACGGAGAACTATGGCTACACCTTC. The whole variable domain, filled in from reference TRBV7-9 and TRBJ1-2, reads DTGVSQNPRHKITKRGQNVTFRCDPISEHNRLYWYRQTLGQGPEFLTYFQNEAQLEKSRLLSDRFSAERPKGSFSTLEIQRTEQGDSAMYLCASSFTTENYGYTFGSGTRLTVV.

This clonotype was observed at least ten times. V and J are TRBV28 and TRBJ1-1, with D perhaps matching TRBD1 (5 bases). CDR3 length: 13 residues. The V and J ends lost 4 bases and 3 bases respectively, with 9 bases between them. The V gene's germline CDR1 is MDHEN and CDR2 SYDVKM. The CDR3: CASSSKGYTEAFF. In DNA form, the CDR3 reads TGTGCCAGCAGTTCAAAGGGGTACACTGAAGCTTTCTTT.

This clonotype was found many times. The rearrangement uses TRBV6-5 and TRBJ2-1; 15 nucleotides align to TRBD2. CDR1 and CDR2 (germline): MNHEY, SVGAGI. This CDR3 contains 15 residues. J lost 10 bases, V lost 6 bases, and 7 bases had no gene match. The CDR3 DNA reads TGTGCCAGCAGCCCCGGACTAGCGGGGGGGCGCGAGCAGTTCTTC. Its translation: CASSPGLAGGREQFF.

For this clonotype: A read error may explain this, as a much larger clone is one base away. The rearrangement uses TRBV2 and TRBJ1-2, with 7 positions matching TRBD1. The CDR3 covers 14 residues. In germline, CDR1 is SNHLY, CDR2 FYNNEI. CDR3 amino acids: CTSSEPGGVRGYTF. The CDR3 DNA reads TGTACCAGCAGTGAACCAGGGGGGGTACGAGGCTACACCTTC.

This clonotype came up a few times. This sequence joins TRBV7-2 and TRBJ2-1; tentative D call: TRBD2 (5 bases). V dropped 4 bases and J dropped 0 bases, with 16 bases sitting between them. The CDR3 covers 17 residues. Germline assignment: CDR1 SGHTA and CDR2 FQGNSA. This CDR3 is CASSSRPSGISYNEQFF. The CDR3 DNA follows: TGTGCCAGCAGCTCCCGCCCCAGCGGAATCTCCTACAATGAGCAGTTCTTC.

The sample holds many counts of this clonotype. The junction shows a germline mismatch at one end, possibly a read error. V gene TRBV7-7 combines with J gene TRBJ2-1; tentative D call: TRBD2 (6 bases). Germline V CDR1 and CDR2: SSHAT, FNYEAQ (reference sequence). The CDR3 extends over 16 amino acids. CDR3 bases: TGTGCTAGCAGCTTAAGGGTAGCGGACGAGCACAATGAGCAGTTCTTC. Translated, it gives CASSLRVADEHNEQFF. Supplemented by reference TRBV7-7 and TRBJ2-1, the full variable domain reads GAGVSQSPRYKVTKRGQDVTLRCDPISSHATLYWYQQALGQGPEFLTYFNYEAQPDKSGLPSDRFSAERPEGSISTLTIQRTEQRDSAMYRCASSLRVADEHNEQFFGPGTRLTVL.

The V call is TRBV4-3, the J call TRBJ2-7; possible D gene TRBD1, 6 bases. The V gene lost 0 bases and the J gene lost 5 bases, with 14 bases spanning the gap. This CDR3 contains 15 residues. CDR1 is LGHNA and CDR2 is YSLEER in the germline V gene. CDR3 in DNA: TGCGCCAGCAGCCAAGAAACAGGGCCGTGGAACGAGCAGTACTTC. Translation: CASSQETGPWNEQYF.

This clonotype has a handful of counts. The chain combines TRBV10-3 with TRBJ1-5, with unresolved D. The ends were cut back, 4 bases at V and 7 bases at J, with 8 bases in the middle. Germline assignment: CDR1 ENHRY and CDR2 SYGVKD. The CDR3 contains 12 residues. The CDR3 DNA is TGTGCCATCAGTGCCCTAGGCCAGCCCCAGCATTTT. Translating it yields CAISALGQPQHF.

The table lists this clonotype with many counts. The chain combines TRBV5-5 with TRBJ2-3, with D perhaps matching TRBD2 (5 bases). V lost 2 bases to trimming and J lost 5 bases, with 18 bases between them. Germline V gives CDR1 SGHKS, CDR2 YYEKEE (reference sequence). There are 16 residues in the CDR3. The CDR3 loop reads CASSFSGAGSGDTQYF. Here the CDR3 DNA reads TGTGCCAGCAGCTTTTCCGGCGCGGGCTCGGGAGATACGCAGTATTTT.

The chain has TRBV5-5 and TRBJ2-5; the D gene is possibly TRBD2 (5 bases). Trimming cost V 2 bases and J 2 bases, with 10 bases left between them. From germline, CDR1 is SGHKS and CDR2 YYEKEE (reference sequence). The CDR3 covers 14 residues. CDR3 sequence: CASSFRGLQETQYF. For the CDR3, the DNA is TGTGCCAGCAGCTTCAGAGGGCTTCAAGAGACCCAGTACTTC.

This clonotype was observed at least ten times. This CDR3 is CASSKSDYPTDTQYF. For the CDR3, the DNA is TGTGCCAGCAGCAAATCGGACTATCCCACAGATACGCAGTATTTT. The chain carries TRBV21-1 and TRBJ2-3; the D call TRBD2 from the table was never checked on the DNA. TRBV21-1 is deemed a pseudogene. The CDR3 loop spans 15 amino acids.

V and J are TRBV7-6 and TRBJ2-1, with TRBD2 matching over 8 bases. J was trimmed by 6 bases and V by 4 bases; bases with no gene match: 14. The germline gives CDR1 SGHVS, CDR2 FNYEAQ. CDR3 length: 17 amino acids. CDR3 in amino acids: CASSSLATSAPGNEQFF. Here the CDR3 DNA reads TGTGCCAGCAGCTCACTCGCGACTAGCGCTCCGGGCAATGAGCAGTTCTTC. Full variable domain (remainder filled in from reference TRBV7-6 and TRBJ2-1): GAGVSQSPRYKVTKRGQDVALRCDPISGHVSLYWYRQALGQGPEFLTYFNYEAQQDKSGLPNDRFSAERPEGSISTLTIQRTEQRDSAMYRCASSSLATSAPGNEQFFGPGTRLTVL.

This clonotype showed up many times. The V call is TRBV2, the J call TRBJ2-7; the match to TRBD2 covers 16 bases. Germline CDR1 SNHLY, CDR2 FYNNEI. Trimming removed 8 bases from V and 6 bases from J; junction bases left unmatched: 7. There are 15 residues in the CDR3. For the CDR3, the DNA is TGTGCCAGCGGGGGACTAGCGGGAGGGCCTGGCGAGCAGTACTTC. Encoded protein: CASGGLAGGPGEQYF.

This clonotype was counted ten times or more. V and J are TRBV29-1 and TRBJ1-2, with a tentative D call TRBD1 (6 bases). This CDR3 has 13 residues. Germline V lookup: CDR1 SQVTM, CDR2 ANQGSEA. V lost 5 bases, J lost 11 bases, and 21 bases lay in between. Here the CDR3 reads CSVRQDLLRRYTF. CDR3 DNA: TGCAGCGTTCGACAGGATTTACTTCGTCGATACACCTTC.

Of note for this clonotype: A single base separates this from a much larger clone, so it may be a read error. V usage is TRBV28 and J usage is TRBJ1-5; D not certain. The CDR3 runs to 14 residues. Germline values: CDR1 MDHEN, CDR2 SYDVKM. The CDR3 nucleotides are TGTGGCAGCAGTGCAGCGGGCCTTGGGCAGCCCCAGCATTTT. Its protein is CGSSAAGLGQPQHF. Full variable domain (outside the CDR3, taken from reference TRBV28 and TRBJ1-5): DVKVTQSSRYLVKRTGEKVFLECVQDMDHENMFWYRQDPGLGLRLIYFSYDVKMKEKGDIPEGYSVSREKKERFSLILESASTNQTSMYLCGSSAAGLGQPQHFGDGTRLSIL.

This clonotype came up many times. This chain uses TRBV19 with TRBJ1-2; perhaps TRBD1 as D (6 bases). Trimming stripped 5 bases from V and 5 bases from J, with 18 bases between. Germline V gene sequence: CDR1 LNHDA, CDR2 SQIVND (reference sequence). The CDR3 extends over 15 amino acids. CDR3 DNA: TGTGCCAGTAGTCGGCCTCAGGGGACCCGTTATGGCTACACCTTC. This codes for CASSRPQGTRYGYTF.

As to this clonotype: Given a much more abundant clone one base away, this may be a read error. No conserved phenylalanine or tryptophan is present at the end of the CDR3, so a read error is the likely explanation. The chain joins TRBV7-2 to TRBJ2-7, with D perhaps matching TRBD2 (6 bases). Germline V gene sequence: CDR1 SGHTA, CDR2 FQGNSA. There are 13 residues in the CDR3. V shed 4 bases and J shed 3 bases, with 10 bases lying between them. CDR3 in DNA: TGTGCCAGCAGCTCCCGGAGGGGCTACGAGCAGTACTCC. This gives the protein CASSSRRGYEQYS.